This T cell receptor (beta chain) originates from a study of Graves' ophthalmopathy and Graves' hyperthyroidism. The CDR3 has 16 residues. CDR1 and CDR2 (germline): SGHRS, YFSETQ. Germline trimming cut 0 bases from V and 0 bases from J; bases unmatched to any gene: 3. Findings and caveats of the study: A 13-signature model separated ophthalmopathy from stable hyperthyroidism, approximately 87% sensitivity, just over 80% specificity. Blood also held most thyroid clonotypes expanded above 0.001 frequency.

This clonotype was counted many times. Its target is not known. TCR beta CDR3 regions were amplified from RNA transcripts. HTBI primers were used in a first-round RT-PCR, which preceded a second-round multiplex PCR. TCRdb reprocessed the multiplex PCR reads via MiXCR and lists one record per CDR3 protein. The data contain some 1.1 million distinct CDR3 sequences, less than 45% of them seen just once; the ten biggest clones take up over 8.5%. Newly diagnosed hyperthyroidism donors, aged 18 to 65, duration under 2 months. The authors diagnosed from clinical symptoms, serum thyroxine, TRAb, thyroid ultrasound and orbital computed tomography.

The rearrangement joins TRBV5-1 to TRBJ1-5; 7 bases are shared with TRBD1. This clonotype was sampled from an adult man with Graves' hyperthyroidism. The material sequenced was peripheral blood or thyroid tissue (not recorded which). CDR3 coding DNA: TGCGCCAGCAGCTTGGGGGACAGCTATAGCAATCAGCCCCAGCATTTT. This sequence encodes CASSLGDSYSNQPQHF.